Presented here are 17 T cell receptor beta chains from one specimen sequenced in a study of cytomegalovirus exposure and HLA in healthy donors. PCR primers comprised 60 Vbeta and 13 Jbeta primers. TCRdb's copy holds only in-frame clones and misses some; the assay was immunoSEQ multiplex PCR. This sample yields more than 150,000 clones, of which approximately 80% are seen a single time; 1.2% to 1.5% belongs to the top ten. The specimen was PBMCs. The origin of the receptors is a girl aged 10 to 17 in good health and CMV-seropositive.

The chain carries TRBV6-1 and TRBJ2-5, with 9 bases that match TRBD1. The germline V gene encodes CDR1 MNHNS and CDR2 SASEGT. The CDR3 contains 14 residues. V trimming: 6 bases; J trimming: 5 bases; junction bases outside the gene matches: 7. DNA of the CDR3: TGTGCCAGCAGCGGACAGGGGACGGGTGAGACCCAGTACTTC. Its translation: CASSGQGTGETQYF.

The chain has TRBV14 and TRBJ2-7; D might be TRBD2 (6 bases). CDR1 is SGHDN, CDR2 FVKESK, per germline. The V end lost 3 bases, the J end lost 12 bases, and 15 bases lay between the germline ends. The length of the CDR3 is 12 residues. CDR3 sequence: CASSHGGDSRYF. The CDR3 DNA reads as TGTGCCAGCAGCCACGGTGGGGACTCTCGGTACTTC.

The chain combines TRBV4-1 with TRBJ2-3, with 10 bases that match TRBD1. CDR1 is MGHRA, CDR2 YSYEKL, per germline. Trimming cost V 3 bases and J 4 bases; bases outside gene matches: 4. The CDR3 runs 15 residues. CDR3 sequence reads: CASSHRQGAADTQYF. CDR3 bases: TGCGCCAGCAGCCATCGACAGGGGGCCGCAGATACGCAGTATTTT.

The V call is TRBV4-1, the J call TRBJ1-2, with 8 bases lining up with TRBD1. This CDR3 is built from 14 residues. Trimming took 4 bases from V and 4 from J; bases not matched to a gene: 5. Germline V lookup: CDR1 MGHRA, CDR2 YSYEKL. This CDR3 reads CASSRDRISYGYTF. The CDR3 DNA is TGCGCCAGCAGCCGGGACAGGATCAGCTATGGCTACACCTTC.

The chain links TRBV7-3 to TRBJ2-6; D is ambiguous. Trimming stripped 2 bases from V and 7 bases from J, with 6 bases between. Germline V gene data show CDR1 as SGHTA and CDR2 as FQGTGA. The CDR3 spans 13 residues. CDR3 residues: CASSLGGANVLTF. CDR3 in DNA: TGTGCCAGCAGCTTAGGCGGAGCCAACGTCCTGACTTTC.

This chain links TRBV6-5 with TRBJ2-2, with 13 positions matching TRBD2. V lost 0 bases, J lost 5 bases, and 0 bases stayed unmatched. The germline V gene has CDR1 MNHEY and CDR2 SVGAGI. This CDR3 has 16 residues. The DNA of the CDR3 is TGTGCCAGCAGTTACTCGGGACTAGCGGGGACCGGGGAGCTGTTTTTT. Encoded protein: CASSYSGLAGTGELFF.

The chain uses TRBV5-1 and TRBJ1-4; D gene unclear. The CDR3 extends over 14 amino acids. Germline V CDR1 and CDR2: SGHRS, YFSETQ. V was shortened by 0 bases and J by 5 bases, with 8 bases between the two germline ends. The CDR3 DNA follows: TGCGCCAGCAGCTTGGGGCCAGCGAATGAAAAACTGTTTTTT. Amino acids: CASSLGPANEKLFF.

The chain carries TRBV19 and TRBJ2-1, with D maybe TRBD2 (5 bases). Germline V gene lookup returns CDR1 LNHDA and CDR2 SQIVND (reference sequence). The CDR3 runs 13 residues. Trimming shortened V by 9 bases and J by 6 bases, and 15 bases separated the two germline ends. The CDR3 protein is CASTGREANEQFF. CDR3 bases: TGTGCCAGCACCGGACGGGAAGCCAATGAGCAGTTCTTC.

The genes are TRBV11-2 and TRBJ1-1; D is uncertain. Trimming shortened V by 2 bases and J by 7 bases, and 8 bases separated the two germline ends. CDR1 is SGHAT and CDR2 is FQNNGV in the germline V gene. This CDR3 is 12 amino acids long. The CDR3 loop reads CASSLQYSEAFF. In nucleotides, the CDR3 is TGTGCCAGCAGCTTACAATACAGTGAAGCTTTCTTT.

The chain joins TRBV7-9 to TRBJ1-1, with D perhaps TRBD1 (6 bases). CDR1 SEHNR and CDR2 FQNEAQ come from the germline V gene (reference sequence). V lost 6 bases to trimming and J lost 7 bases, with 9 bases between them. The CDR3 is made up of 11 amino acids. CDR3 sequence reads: CASRRGFEAFF. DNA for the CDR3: TGTGCCAGCAGAAGGGGGTTTGAAGCTTTCTTT.

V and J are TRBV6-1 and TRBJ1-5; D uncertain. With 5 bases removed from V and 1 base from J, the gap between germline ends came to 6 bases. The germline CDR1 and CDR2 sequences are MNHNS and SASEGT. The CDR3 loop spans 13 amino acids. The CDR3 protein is CASSPLSNQPQHF. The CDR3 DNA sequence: TGTGCCAGCAGTCCTCTCAGCAATCAGCCCCAGCATTTT.

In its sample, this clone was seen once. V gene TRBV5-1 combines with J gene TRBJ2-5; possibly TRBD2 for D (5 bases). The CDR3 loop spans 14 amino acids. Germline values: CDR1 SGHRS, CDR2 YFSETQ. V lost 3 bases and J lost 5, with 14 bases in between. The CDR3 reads CASSWVGGVETQYF. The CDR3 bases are TGCGCCAGCAGCTGGGTCGGAGGTGTTGAGACCCAGTACTTC.

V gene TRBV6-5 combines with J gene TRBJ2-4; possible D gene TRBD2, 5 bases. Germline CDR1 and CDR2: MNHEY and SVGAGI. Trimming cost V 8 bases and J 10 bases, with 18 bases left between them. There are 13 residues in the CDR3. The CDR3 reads CASARETRGIQYF. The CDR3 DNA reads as TGTGCCAGCGCTAGGGAGACCCGTGGGATTCAGTACTTC.

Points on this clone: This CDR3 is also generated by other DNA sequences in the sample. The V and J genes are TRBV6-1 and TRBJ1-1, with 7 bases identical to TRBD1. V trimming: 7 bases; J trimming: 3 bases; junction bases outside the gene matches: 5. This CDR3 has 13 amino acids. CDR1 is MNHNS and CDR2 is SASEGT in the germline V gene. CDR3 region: CASTKQGDTEAFF. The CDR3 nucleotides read TGTGCCAGCACAAAGCAGGGGGACACTGAAGCTTTCTTT.

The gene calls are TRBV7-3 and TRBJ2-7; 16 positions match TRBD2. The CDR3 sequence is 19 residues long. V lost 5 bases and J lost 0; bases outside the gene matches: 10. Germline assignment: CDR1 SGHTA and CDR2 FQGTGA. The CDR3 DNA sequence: TGTGCCAGCAGCGCAGGGGGACTAGCGGGAGGGGGGAGCTCCTACGAGCAGTACTTC. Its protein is CASSAGGLAGGGSSYEQYF.

The CDR3 is CAWKRAAAYEQYF. CDR3 sequence (DNA): TGTGCCTGGAAGCGGGCCGCTGCCTACGAGCAGTACTTC. The chain is built from TRBV30 and TRBJ2-7; D is possibly TRBD2 (6 bases). The CDR3 extends over 13 amino acids. Trimming cost V 4 bases and J 2 bases, with 12 bases left between them. Per germline, CDR1 GTSNPN and CDR2 SVGIG (reference sequence).

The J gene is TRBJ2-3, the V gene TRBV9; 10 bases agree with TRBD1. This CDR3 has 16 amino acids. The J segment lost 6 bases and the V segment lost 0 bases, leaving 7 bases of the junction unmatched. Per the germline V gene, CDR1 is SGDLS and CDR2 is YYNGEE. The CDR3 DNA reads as TGTGCCAGCAGCGTAGTGGGGACAGGGGTGGCGGATACGCAGTATTTT. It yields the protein CASSVVGTGVADTQYF.